This T cell receptor beta chain appears in the sequencing data of a study of blood T cell repertoires in COVID-19. Turning to the study itself: The United States, Italy and Spain were the sources of the acute and convalescent COVID-19 samples.

In the original workflow: Amplification from reference gene primers served as the basis for estimated nucleated cell counts. Profiled with immunoSEQ multiplex PCR; TCRdb holds only in-frame clones, not every one. The D gene and trimming were derived from the DNA, and the V and J assignments and clone size from that table. The sample holds over 100,000 clones, over 70% seen once. This clone was recorded a few times. The CDR3 contains 12 residues. V gave up 6 bases and J gave up 5 bases, with 10 bases separating them. In germline, CDR1 is SNHLY, CDR2 FYNNEI. This sequence was found in a human donor in a cohort sampled during active or convalescent COVID-19. This rearrangement joins TRBV2 to TRBJ1-1; D gene unclear. The sample was peripheral blood. CDR3 amino acids: CASRTTSTEAFF. The CDR3, as DNA: TGTGCCAGCAGAACGACTTCTACTGAAGCTTTCTTT.